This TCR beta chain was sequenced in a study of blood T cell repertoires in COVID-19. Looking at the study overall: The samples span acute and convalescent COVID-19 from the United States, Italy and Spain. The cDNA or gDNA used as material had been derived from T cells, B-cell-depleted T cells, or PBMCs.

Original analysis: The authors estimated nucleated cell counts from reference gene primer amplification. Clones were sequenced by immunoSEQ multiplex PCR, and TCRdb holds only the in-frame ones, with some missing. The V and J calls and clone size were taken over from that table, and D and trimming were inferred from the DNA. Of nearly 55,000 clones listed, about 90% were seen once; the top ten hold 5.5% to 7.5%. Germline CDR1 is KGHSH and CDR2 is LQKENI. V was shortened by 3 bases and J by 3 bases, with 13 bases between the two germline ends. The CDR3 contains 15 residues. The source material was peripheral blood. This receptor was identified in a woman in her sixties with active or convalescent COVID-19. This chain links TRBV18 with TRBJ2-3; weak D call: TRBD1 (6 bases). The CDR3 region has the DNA TGTGCCAGCTCACCGGTGTTACAGGGAACAGATACGCAGTATTTT. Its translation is CASSPVLQGTDTQYF.